This T cell receptor (beta chain) came from a study of shared clonotypes between healthy human individuals. Findings and limits, study-wide: Memory subsets had estimated richness that was generally smaller than that of naive subsets.

Profiling relied on immunoSEQ multiplex PCR, and the TCRdb table lists in-frame clones only, not all of them. The table records more than 500,000 clones, 85% to 95% of them present only once. Naive CD8 cells lacked CD45RO, underwent positive selection for CCR7 and left out terminally differentiated effector memory CD45RA+ cells. The CDR3 has 12 amino acids. The V gene end was trimmed by 7 bases and the J gene end by 7 bases; junction bases not matched to a gene: 7. The V gene's germline CDR1 is SEHNR and CDR2 FQNEAQ (reference sequence). In the case of this clone: As yet, its antigen is unknown.

The sequenced material came from naive CD8+ T cells sorted from blood. The sequence derives from a woman in her 30s in good health. The V call is TRBV7-9, the J call TRBJ2-7, with 7 bases lining up with TRBD2. CDR3 bases: TGTGCCAGCACCCTCGGGGGGTGGGAGCAGTACTTC. Translating gives CASTLGGWEQYF.